The entry below gives a single T cell receptor beta chain sequence along with its context. Its antigen is not identified. Additional DNA sequences in this sample encode the identical CDR3. V was clipped by 0 bases and J by 1 base; unmatched bases: 0. This CDR3 is built from 15 residues. The germline CDR1 and CDR2 sequences are SGDLS and YYNGEE. This sample is part of a study of cytomegalovirus exposure and HLA in healthy donors. The study ran its PCR with 60 Vbeta and 13 Jbeta primers. Original data processing: In a later analysis, of some 80 million unique beta chains, roughly 10 million appeared in at least two donors. Measured with immunoSEQ multiplex PCR; TCRdb has only the in-frame clones, and not every one. The DNA was the basis for D and trimming; V, J and clone size are from that table. In the table there are over 60,000 clones, around 76% of which are singletons. Study conclusions and caveats: The authors assumed roughly uniform sequencing depth across donors for presence/absence analyses. Association of 16,951 TCR beta sequences with HLA alleles was found at 0.05 false discovery rate in a later analysis. The HLA-A and HLA-B alleles of most subjects were reportedly predicted accurately from TCR beta sequences.

The gene calls are TRBV9 and TRBJ2-1; 8 bases fit TRBD2. This clonotype was obtained from a man aged 18 to 29 in good health and CMV-seronegative. Sequenced material: PBMCs. The CDR3 sequence: CASSVAGGSYNEQFF. The CDR3 region has the DNA TGTGCCAGCAGCGTAGCGGGGGGGTCCTACAATGAGCAGTTCTTC.